The 18 T cell receptor beta chains below come from one sample, sequenced in a study of cytomegalovirus exposure and HLA in healthy donors. PCR primers comprised 60 Vbeta and 13 Jbeta primers. Assay: immunoSEQ multiplex PCR; the TCRdb copy retains only in-frame clones and omits some. In all, the sample yields some 34,000 clones. Material for sequencing was PBMCs. The receptors here all came from a man in his forties in good health and CMV-seronegative.

The chain uses TRBV20-1 and TRBJ2-7; D is ambiguous. CDR1 and CDR2 from the germline V gene are DFQATT and SNEGSKA (reference sequence). The V gene lost 0 bases and the J gene lost 3 bases, with 3 bases spanning the gap. The CDR3 has 11 amino acids. CDR3 amino acids: CSARDIYEQYF. CDR3 bases: TGCAGTGCTAGAGACATCTACGAGCAGTACTTC.

The gene calls are TRBV7-2 and TRBJ1-3; the D is unclear. Trimming took off 4 bases at V and 0 bases at J, with 13 bases between the two ends. The CDR3 has 16 residues. Germline values: CDR1 SGHTA, CDR2 FQGNSA. CDR3 in amino acids: CASSSMTFGSGNTIYF. The CDR3 coding sequence is TGTGCCAGCAGCTCCATGACATTTGGCTCTGGAAACACCATATATTTT.

Comments on this clone: The germline gene is not matched at one end of the junction; a read error may be the cause. The rearrangement joins TRBV11-3 to TRBJ1-1; 7 nucleotides line up with TRBD1. This CDR3 region has 16 residues. Germline assignment: CDR1 SGHNT and CDR2 YENEEA. The CDR3 sequence is CASSPRTGEMNTEDFF. CDR3 DNA sequence: TGTGCCAGCAGCCCCCGGACAGGAGAAATGAACACTGAAGATTTCTTT.

V usage is TRBV7-2 and J usage is TRBJ2-7, with D hard to call. CDR3 length: 11 amino acids. Germline assignment: CDR1 SGHTA and CDR2 FQGNSA. V gave up 3 bases and J gave up 7 bases, with 7 bases separating them. The CDR3, as DNA: TGTGCCAGCAGCTTTTTCAATGAGCAGTACTTC. Translating it yields CASSFFNEQYF.

The chain combines TRBV12-5 with TRBJ2-3; 8 nucleotides align to TRBD2. This CDR3 contains 14 residues. With V trimmed by 1 base and J by 7 bases, 4 bases remained unmatched. Germline V gene sequence: CDR1 LGHNT, CDR2 FRNRAP. The CDR3 is CASGLAGGTHTQYF. As DNA, the CDR3 is TGTGCTAGTGGTTTGGCGGGAGGGACGCATACGCAGTATTTT.

The chain couples TRBV28 to TRBJ2-1; 11 bases are shared with TRBD1. The CDR3 sequence is 17 residues long. Germline V gene lookup returns CDR1 MDHEN and CDR2 SYDVKM. J gave up 0 bases and V 2 bases, and 3 bases lay outside the gene matches. The CDR3 reads CASSLSGTGGSYNEQFF. The CDR3 DNA reads TGTGCCAGCAGTTTAAGTGGGACAGGGGGCTCCTACAATGAGCAGTTCTTC.

The V gene is TRBV19, the J gene TRBJ1-5; D possibly corresponds to TRBD1 (5 bases). This CDR3 is built from 15 residues. The V gene lost 6 bases and the J gene lost 10 bases, with 22 bases spanning the gap. Germline V lookup: CDR1 LNHDA, CDR2 SQIVND (reference sequence). CDR3 nucleotides: TGTGCCAGTAGGCCATCGGACAAACGAATCGGCCCCCAGCATTTT. It yields the protein CASRPSDKRIGPQHF.

This chain connects TRBV6-1 to TRBJ1-1, with TRBD1 matching 8 bases. Germline V gene sequence: CDR1 MNHNS, CDR2 SASEGT. V lost 6 bases to trimming and J lost 8 bases; unmatched junction nucleotides: 11. The CDR3 spans 14 residues. The CDR3 reads CASRTTTGAGEAFF. As DNA, the CDR3 is TGTGCCAGCAGGACGACGACAGGGGCCGGCGAAGCTTTCTTT.

V is TRBV19 and J is TRBJ1-5; 8 bases match TRBD1. Germline values: CDR1 LNHDA, CDR2 SQIVND (reference sequence). V lost 1 base to trimming and J lost 0 bases; unmatched junction nucleotides: 11. The CDR3 is 19 amino acids. CDR3 in amino acids: CASSIGTGTGVNSNQPQHF. The CDR3 DNA follows: TGTGCCAGTAGTATAGGAACAGGGACAGGCGTCAATAGCAATCAGCCCCAGCATTTT.

The chain employs TRBV29-1 and TRBJ1-2, with TRBD1 as a possible D gene (5 bases). Germline loops: CDR1 SQVTM, CDR2 ANQGSEA. Trimming took off 1 base at V and 4 bases at J, with 16 bases between the two ends. The CDR3 consists of 15 residues. CDR3 nucleotides: TGCAGCGTTGAAGTCCGGGGGGTTCGGGGCTATGGCTACACCTTC. As protein: CSVEVRGVRGYGYTF.

The chain recombines TRBV30 with TRBJ2-2, with TRBD1 matching over 11 bases. Germline V gives CDR1 GTSNPN, CDR2 SVGIG (reference sequence). Trimming removed 3 bases from V and 6 bases from J; junction bases left unmatched: 6. CDR3 length: 15 amino acids. The chain's CDR3 is CAWSLRGQGAGELFF. Here the CDR3 DNA reads TGTGCCTGGAGCTTGAGGGGACAGGGGGCCGGGGAGCTGTTTTTT.

The V gene is TRBV6-6, the J gene TRBJ1-5, with D uncertain. This CDR3 is built from 16 residues. Germline V gene lookup returns CDR1 MNHNY and CDR2 SVGAGI (reference sequence). V was clipped by 0 bases and J by 0 bases, with 9 bases between them. The CDR3 loop reads CASSYSSYYSNQPQHF. The CDR3 bases are TGTGCCAGCAGTTACTCGAGTTACTATAGCAATCAGCCCCAGCATTTT.

The chain uses TRBV27 and TRBJ2-7; D uncertain. The germline gives CDR1 MNHEY, CDR2 SMNVEV (reference sequence). V was shortened by 1 base and J by 1 base, with 8 bases between the two germline ends. This CDR3 is built from 14 residues. The CDR3 reads CASSLLTDSYEQYF. Written as DNA, the CDR3 is TGTGCCAGCAGTTTATTAACAGATTCCTACGAGCAGTACTTC.

The J gene is TRBJ2-1, the V gene TRBV27; 11 nucleotides line up with TRBD2. Germline CDR1 MNHEY, CDR2 SMNVEV (reference sequence). V shed 4 bases, J shed 9 bases, and the junction held 8 bases outside the gene matches. The CDR3 runs 15 residues. The CDR3 loop reads CASSSTSGSLGEQFF. Here the CDR3 DNA reads TGTGCCAGCAGTTCCACTAGCGGGAGTCTCGGTGAGCAGTTCTTC.

J is TRBJ2-2 and V is TRBV5-4; the match to TRBD1 covers 7 bases. The CDR3 runs 15 residues. V was pared by 4 bases and J by 1 base, with 4 bases of the junction left unmatched. The germline V gene has CDR1 SGHNT and CDR2 YYREEE (reference sequence). The CDR3 region has the DNA TGTGCCAGCAGCCCATGGACAGGGAACACCGGGGAGCTGTTTTTT. Protein sequence: CASSPWTGNTGELFF.

The chain combines TRBV27 with TRBJ1-5, with no clear D. CDR3 length: 13 amino acids. Germline CDR1 is MNHEY and CDR2 is SMNVEV (reference sequence). V lost 2 bases and J 5 bases, leaving 7 bases between the germline ends. The CDR3 DNA is TGTGCCAGCAGTTTAAAGGAGTATCAGCCCCAGCATTTT. Residues: CASSLKEYQPQHF.

The V gene is TRBV7-2, the J gene TRBJ1-2; D is undetermined. Looked up from germline, CDR1 is SGHTA and CDR2 is FQGNSA. There are 11 residues in the CDR3. V was pared by 7 bases and J by 8 bases, with 11 bases between. CDR3 sequence reads: CASTTLEGYTF. Written as DNA, the CDR3 is TGTGCCAGCACCACGTTGGAGGGCTACACCTTC.

This chain joins TRBV29-1 and TRBJ1-2; D is perhaps TRBD1 (6 bases). Germline V gene lookup returns CDR1 SQVTM and CDR2 ANQGSEA. The CDR3 totals 17 residues. V lost 0 bases and J lost 5, with 22 bases in between. The CDR3 region has the DNA TGCAGCGTTGAAGATCTGCAGGGGCGCGGTCCCTTTTATGGCTACACCTTC. This translates into CSVEDLQGRGPFYGYTF.